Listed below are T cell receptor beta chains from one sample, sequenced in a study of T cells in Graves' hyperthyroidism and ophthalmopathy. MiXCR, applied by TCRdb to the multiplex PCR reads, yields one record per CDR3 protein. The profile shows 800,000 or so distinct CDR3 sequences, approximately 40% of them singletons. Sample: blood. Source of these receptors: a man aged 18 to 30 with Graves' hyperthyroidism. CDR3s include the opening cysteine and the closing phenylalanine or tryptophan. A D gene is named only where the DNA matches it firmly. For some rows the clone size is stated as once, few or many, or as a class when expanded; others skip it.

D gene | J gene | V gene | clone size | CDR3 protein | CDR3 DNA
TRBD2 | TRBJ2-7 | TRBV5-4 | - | CASSYSRTGLAGYEQYF | TGTGCCAGCAGTTACTCCAGGACCGGACTAGCGGGCTACGAGCAGTACTTC
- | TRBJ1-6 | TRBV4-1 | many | CASSESRGNSPLHF | TGCGCCAGCAGCGAAAGCCGTGGCAATTCACCCCTCCACTTT
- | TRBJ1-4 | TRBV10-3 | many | CAISESGFSAPLKLFF | TGTGCCATCAGTGAGTCTGGGTTCTCCGCCCCACTCAAACTGTTTTTT
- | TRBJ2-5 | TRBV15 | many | CATSPGETQYF | TGTGCCACCAGCCCAGGGGAGACCCAGTACTTC
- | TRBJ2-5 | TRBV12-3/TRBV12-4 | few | CASSRPEKETQYF | TGTGCCAGCAGCCGTCCGGAAAAAGAGACCCAGTACTTC
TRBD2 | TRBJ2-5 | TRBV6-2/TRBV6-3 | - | CASSYVSGRAETQYF | TGTGCCAGCAGTTACGTATCCGGGAGGGCAGAGACCCAGTACTTC
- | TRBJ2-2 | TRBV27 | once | CASRTSGGVELFF | TGTGCCAGCAGAACATCAGGGGGGGTGGAGCTGTTTTTT
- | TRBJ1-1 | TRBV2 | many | CASRLQGDSTEAFF | TGTGCCAGCCGACTACAGGGCGATTCGACTGAAGCTTTCTTT
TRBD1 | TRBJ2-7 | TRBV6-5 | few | CASRWTGEQYF | TGTGCCAGCAGGTGGACAGGCGAGCAGTACTTC
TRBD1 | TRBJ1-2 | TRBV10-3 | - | CAISPRGGQGYGYTF | TGTGCCATCAGCCCTAGGGGGGGACAGGGATATGGCTACACCTTC
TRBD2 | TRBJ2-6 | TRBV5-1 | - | CASSFQVLAGNSGANVLTF | TGCGCCAGCAGCTTCCAGGTTCTAGCGGGGAACTCTGGGGCCAACGTCCTGACTTTC
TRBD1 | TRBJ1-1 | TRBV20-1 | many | CSAPGQLYEAFF | TGCAGTGCCCCGGGACAGCTTTATGAAGCTTTCTTT
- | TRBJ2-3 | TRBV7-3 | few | CASSLLQGADTQYF | TGTGCCAGCAGCTTACTACAGGGAGCAGATACGCAGTATTTT
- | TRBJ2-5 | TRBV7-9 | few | CASSVRLGGETQYF | TGTGCCAGCAGCGTAAGACTGGGGGGAGAGACCCAGTACTTC
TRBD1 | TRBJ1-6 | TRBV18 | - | CASSPLPLTGTDNSPLHF | TGTGCCAGCTCACCACTACCTCTGACAGGGACAGATAATTCACCCCTCCACTTT
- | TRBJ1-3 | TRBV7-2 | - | CASSQDISGNTIYF | TGTGCCAGCAGCCAAGATATCTCTGGAAACACCATATATTTT
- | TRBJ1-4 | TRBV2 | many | CASRLLDSRNEKLFF | TGTGCCAGCAGACTTTTGGACAGTCGAAATGAAAAACTGTTTTTT